A single sample is the source of the 29 T cell receptor beta chains below, sequenced in a study of blood T cell repertoires in COVID-19. Sequencing used immunoSEQ multiplex PCR; TCRdb keeps in-frame clones, though not all of them. The sample carries 170,000 or so clones, roughly 86% recorded once. The source material was peripheral blood. The receptors were sampled from a man aged 45 to 65 with active or convalescent COVID-19.

In this sample, this clone turned up a few times. The gene calls are TRBV4-2 and TRBJ1-1, with 9 bases identical to TRBD1. CDR1 and CDR2 (germline): LGHNA, YNFKEQ. CDR3 length: 15 residues. V lost 3 bases to trimming and J lost 1 base; unmatched junction nucleotides: 3. The CDR3 DNA reads as TGTGCCAGCAGCCAGGGGACAGGGCAGAACACTGAAGCTTTCTTT. Its translation: CASSQGTGQNTEAFF.

This sequence joins TRBV6-7 and TRBJ2-7; 9 bases match TRBD2. Being an ORF, TRBV6-7 has a function that is uncertain. This CDR3 has 17 residues. After removal of 3 bases from V and 0 bases from J, the junction contained 9 bases not matched to a gene. CDR3: CASSYKKETSGSYEQYF. Written as DNA, the CDR3 is TGTGCCAGCAGTTATAAAAAGGAGACTAGCGGCTCCTACGAGCAGTACTTC.

V usage is TRBV11-1 and J usage is TRBJ1-2; TRBD1 matches 8 bases. The trim removed 5 bases at V and 5 bases at J, leaving 4 bases unmatched. The V gene's germline CDR1 is SGHAT and CDR2 FQDESV (reference sequence). The CDR3 spans 13 residues. CDR3 in amino acids: CASSQQGGYGYTF. Written as DNA, the CDR3 is TGTGCCAGCAGCCAACAGGGGGGATATGGCTACACCTTC.

The gene calls are TRBV6-2 or TRBV6-3 and TRBJ1-2; D is uncertain. This CDR3 region has 12 residues. Germline V gene lookup returns CDR1 MNHEY and CDR2 SVGEGT. Trimming shortened V by 5 bases and J by 7 bases, and 11 bases separated the two germline ends. CDR3 in amino acids: CASSGLAGGYTF. The DNA of the CDR3 is TGTGCCAGCAGTGGCCTAGCAGGTGGCTACACCTTC.

V usage is TRBV10-3 and J usage is TRBJ2-1, with D possibly matching TRBD2 (5 bases). Germline assignment: CDR1 ENHRY and CDR2 SYGVKD. The CDR3 covers 11 residues. V gave up 6 bases and J gave up 8 bases, with 8 bases separating them. The CDR3 spells CAISPRDEQFF. CDR3 coding DNA: TGTGCCATCAGCCCGCGGGATGAGCAGTTCTTC.

The rearrangement links TRBV20-1 to TRBJ1-2, with 7 bases matching TRBD1. Germline CDR1 and CDR2: DFQATT and SNEGSKA (reference sequence). The V and J ends lost 3 bases and 4 bases, in that order; junction bases with no gene match: 8. The CDR3 runs to 14 residues. DNA for the CDR3: TGCAGTGCTAGTCTCGGGACAGCTCTCTATGGCTACACCTTC. It yields the protein CSASLGTALYGYTF.

This rearrangement joins TRBV6-2 or TRBV6-3 to TRBJ1-2, with TRBD1 identical over 8 bases. Unmatched junction bases numbered 11, after V lost 7 bases and J lost 4 bases. This CDR3 is built from 15 residues. The V gene's germline CDR1 is MNHEY and CDR2 SVGEGT. The CDR3 coding sequence is TGTGCCAGCACCCCCAAAAGGGGACAGGTCTATGGCTACACCTTC. Its protein is CASTPKRGQVYGYTF.

The rearrangement links TRBV20-1 to TRBJ2-3, with D possibly being TRBD2 (5 bases). This CDR3 is 14 amino acids long. Per the germline V gene, CDR1 is DFQATT and CDR2 is SNEGSKA (reference sequence). V lost 3 bases and J lost 4, with 14 bases in between. The CDR3 bases are TGCAGTGCTAGTTTCAGCCTAGCCCCAGATACGCAGTATTTT. Its translation is CSASFSLAPDTQYF.

The chain carries TRBV24-1 and TRBJ2-1; 7 bases line up with TRBD1. The CDR3 totals 14 residues. Trimming removed 11 bases from V and 4 bases from J; junction bases left unmatched: 10. Germline V gene lookup returns CDR1 KGHDR and CDR2 SFDVKD. The CDR3 loop reads CAISPGTVYNEQFF. In DNA, the CDR3 is TGTGCCATTTCCCCGGGGACAGTATACAATGAGCAGTTCTTC.

The chain recombines TRBV11-1 with TRBJ2-5; 10 bases are shared with TRBD2. V shed 2 bases and J 4 bases; nucleotides not matched to a gene: 7. From germline, CDR1 is SGHAT and CDR2 FQDESV (reference sequence). The CDR3 is 16 amino acids. The CDR3: CASSLNLASGGETQYF. The CDR3 bases are TGTGCCAGCAGCTTAAACTTAGCTAGCGGGGGAGAGACCCAGTACTTC.

The chain links TRBV7-8 to TRBJ2-3, with TRBD2 identical over 8 bases. Germline V gives CDR1 SGHVS, CDR2 FQNEAQ. The CDR3 spans 17 residues. The trim removed 2 bases at V and 0 bases at J, leaving 7 bases unmatched. The CDR3 protein is CASSLTGGTSSTDTQYF. The CDR3 DNA sequence: TGTGCCAGCAGCTTAACGGGGGGGACCTCTAGCACAGATACGCAGTATTTT.

The table lists this clone with a few counts. The V gene is TRBV7-2, the J gene TRBJ1-2; no firm D call. Germline assignment: CDR1 SGHTA and CDR2 FQGNSA. V shed 1 base and J shed 7 bases, with 13 bases lying between them. The CDR3 sequence is 14 residues long. The CDR3 DNA is TGTGCCAGCAGCTTAGGCTGGGAGGGTGTTGGCTACACCTTC. Translated, it gives CASSLGWEGVGYTF.

The V call is TRBV24-1, the J call TRBJ1-2, with TRBD1 matching over 7 bases. V gave up 5 bases and J gave up 8 bases; unmatched junction bases: 16. Germline V gives CDR1 KGHDR, CDR2 SFDVKD. The CDR3 covers 16 residues. The CDR3 protein is CATSARGNRGSGGYTF. CDR3 coding DNA: TGTGCCACCAGTGCCCGGGGGAACAGGGGCTCTGGGGGCTACACCTTC.

The chain couples TRBV27 to TRBJ1-2; 7 nucleotides line up with TRBD1. Unmatched junction bases numbered 5, after V lost 3 bases and J lost 7 bases. The CDR3 runs to 13 residues. From germline, CDR1 is MNHEY and CDR2 SMNVEV (reference sequence). This CDR3 is CASSFNRGLGYTF. Here the CDR3 DNA reads TGTGCCAGCAGTTTCAACAGGGGCCTTGGCTACACCTTC.

This chain connects TRBV5-1 to TRBJ1-3; no clear D gene. Germline V lookup: CDR1 SGHRS, CDR2 YFSETQ. Trimming pared 3 bases from V and 7 bases from J, leaving 14 bases between. The CDR3 is 14 amino acids. CDR3 bases: TGCGCCAGCAGCTCCCCTGATCGAGGGAACACCATATATTTT. It specifies CASSSPDRGNTIYF.

J is TRBJ2-7 and V is TRBV14; TRBD2 matches 7 bases. The germline V gene encodes CDR1 SGHDN and CDR2 FVKESK. CDR3 size: 15 residues. Germline trimming cut 2 bases from V and 1 base from J; bases unmatched to any gene: 5. The CDR3 coding sequence is TGTGCCAGCAGCCAATATAGCGGGCCTTCCTACGAGCAGTACTTC. Amino acid sequence: CASSQYSGPSYEQYF.

The chain is built from TRBV19 and TRBJ1-5, with TRBD1 matching over 8 bases. Germline values: CDR1 LNHDA, CDR2 SQIVND (reference sequence). There are 15 residues in the CDR3. Unmatched junction bases numbered 13, after V lost 6 bases and J lost 9 bases. CDR3: CASSLTTGGVGPQHF. As DNA, the CDR3 is TGTGCCAGTAGCCTTACCACAGGGGGTGTGGGGCCCCAGCATTTT.

The V call is TRBV6-5, the J call TRBJ1-5; D not resolved. Germline V lookup: CDR1 MNHEY, CDR2 SVGAGI. V was shortened by 6 bases and J by 0 bases, with 9 bases between the two germline ends. This CDR3 has 14 residues. The CDR3 nucleotides read TGTGCCAGCAGAGCCAGGAATAGCAATCAGCCCCAGCATTTT. Translated: CASRARNSNQPQHF.

The rearrangement joins TRBV7-2 to TRBJ1-2, with no clear D. Germline values: CDR1 SGHTA, CDR2 FQGNSA. This CDR3 has 13 residues. With 2 bases removed from V and 2 bases from J, the gap between germline ends came to 6 bases. DNA for the CDR3: TGTGCCAGCAGCTTAATGGAGAACTATGGCTACACCTTC. Translated, it gives CASSLMENYGYTF.

Worth noting for this clone: One end of the junction varies from germline; a read error may be responsible. The CDR3 is CANSLGLASTEQFF. As DNA, the CDR3 is TGTGCCAACAGCTTAGGTCTAGCGTCGACTGAGCAGTTCTTC. The chain employs TRBV7-2 and TRBJ2-1; perhaps TRBD2 as D (6 bases). Germline V CDR1 and CDR2: SGHTA, FQGNSA. This CDR3 is built from 14 residues.

A single count supports this clone. The gene calls are TRBV14 and TRBJ1-5; TRBD1 matches 7 bases. V gave up 4 bases and J gave up 2 bases; unmatched junction bases: 2. Germline CDR1 SGHDN, CDR2 FVKESK. CDR3 length: 14 residues. The CDR3 loop is CASSPQGGNQPQHF. The CDR3 DNA reads TGTGCCAGCAGCCCTCAGGGGGGCAATCAGCCCCAGCATTTT. Using reference TRBV14 and TRBJ1-5 for the parts outside the CDR3, the full variable domain is EAGVTQFPSHSVIEKGQTVTLRCDPISGHDNLYWYRRVMGKEIKFLLHFVKESKQDESGMPNNRFLAERTGGTYSTLKVQPAELEDSGVYFCASSPQGGNQPQHFGDGTRLSIL.

The chain recombines TRBV24-1 with TRBJ1-5; D ambiguous. Germline CDR1 is KGHDR and CDR2 is SFDVKD. The germline V and J ends were trimmed by 3 bases and 0 bases, with 11 bases remaining between them. This CDR3 spans 16 amino acids. The CDR3 region is CATSDGRLNSNQPQHF. CDR3 coding DNA: TGTGCCACCAGTGATGGCAGGCTCAATAGCAATCAGCCCCAGCATTTT.

The chain uses TRBV18 and TRBJ1-1; no clear D. Trimming removed 2 bases at V and 4 bases at J, with 11 bases between. The CDR3 is made up of 14 amino acids. Per the germline V gene, CDR1 is KGHSH and CDR2 is LQKENI. CDR3 bases: TGTGCCAGCTCACCAGGCGGGTTAGGCACTGAAGCTTTCTTT. It encodes CASSPGGLGTEAFF.

The V gene is TRBV2, the J gene TRBJ1-1; D call uncertain. The CDR3 is made up of 12 amino acids. CDR1 and CDR2 from the germline V gene are SNHLY and FYNNEI. V was trimmed by 4 bases and J by 3 bases, leaving 6 bases between them. CDR3 nucleotide sequence: TGTGCCAGCAGTGTCAAATACACTGAAGCTTTCTTT. It specifies CASSVKYTEAFF.

The DNA for the CDR3 is TGTGCCAGCAGCCAAGATCCTCACAGGAGTTACGAGCAGTACTTC. This sequence encodes CASSQDPHRSYEQYF. The rearrangement links TRBV4-2 to TRBJ2-7; tentatively, D is TRBD1 (5 bases). There are 15 residues in the CDR3. V was shortened by 0 bases and J by 4 bases, with 13 bases between the two germline ends. CDR1 is LGHNA, CDR2 YNFKEQ, per germline.

The DNA of the CDR3 is TGCGCCAGCAGCTTGGGGACAGGGGGCGACCAGCCCCAGCATTTT. Translating gives CASSLGTGGDQPQHF. The J gene is TRBJ1-5, the V gene TRBV5-1, with 11 nucleotides matching TRBD1. Germline V CDR1 and CDR2: SGHRS, YFSETQ. The CDR3 length is 15 residues. Trimming removed 0 bases from V and 7 bases from J; junction bases left unmatched: 3.

CDR3 loop: CASSEVTGTQYSPLHF. The CDR3 nucleotides are TGTGCCAGCAGTGAGGTCACAGGGACCCAGTATTCACCCCTCCACTTT. This rearrangement joins TRBV6-4 to TRBJ1-6, with a tentative D call TRBD1 (6 bases). Germline CDR1 is MRHNA and CDR2 is SNTAGT. Trimming shortened V by 3 bases and J by 8 bases, and 17 bases separated the two germline ends. The CDR3 loop spans 16 amino acids.

This sequence joins TRBV19 and TRBJ2-3; D uncertain. The CDR3 runs 15 residues. V lost 4 bases and J 2 bases, leaving 13 bases between the germline ends. The germline gives CDR1 LNHDA, CDR2 SQIVND (reference sequence). The CDR3 nucleotides read TGTGCCAGTAGTACCGACACCCTTTTCACAGATACGCAGTATTTT. It translates to CASSTDTLFTDTQYF.

V and J are TRBV19 and TRBJ2-2, with D possibly being TRBD2 (6 bases). Germline V lookup: CDR1 LNHDA, CDR2 SQIVND (reference sequence). Trimming pared 1 base from V and 7 bases from J, leaving 13 bases between. CDR3 length equals 15 residues. The CDR3 here is CASSIGGGADGELFF. For the CDR3, the DNA is TGTGCCAGTAGTATAGGGGGCGGGGCAGACGGGGAGCTGTTTTTT.